The next 19 T cell receptor beta chains were all read from a single sample in a study of blood T cells in healthy people across ages. The use of a sample-barcoded 5' primer and a J-beta primer mix characterized a second PCR of about 6 to 11 cycles. From the 5' RACE reads, TCRdb called clonotypes with MiXCR, one entry per CDR3 protein. The sample gives approximately 1.5 million distinct CDR3 sequences, 42% of which show up once; 4% is in the top ten. The material sequenced was blood. The receptors come from a woman between 18 and 29 years old in good health.

Points on this clonotype: Germline and junction disagree at one end, which may indicate a read error. The chain couples TRBV4-1 to TRBJ2-1; 7 bases match TRBD2. Germline CDR1 reads MGHRA; CDR2 reads YSYEKL. This CDR3 is 16 amino acids long. DNA for the CDR3: TGCGCCGGCAGCCAAGACGGGAGGAGCTCCTACAATGAGCAGTTCTTC. Protein product: CAGSQDGRSSYNEQFF.

V is TRBV19 and J is TRBJ2-1; 7 nucleotides align to TRBD2. Germline CDR1 is LNHDA and CDR2 is SQIVND (reference sequence). The CDR3 runs 14 residues. V gave up 6 bases and J gave up 11 bases; unmatched junction bases: 13. CDR3 sequence: CASRVGLAEAQQFF. The CDR3 nucleotides read TGTGCCAGTAGAGTTGGGCTAGCGGAGGCCCAGCAGTTCTTC.

This clonotype was detected many times. The chain has TRBV20-1 and TRBJ2-3; tentative D call: TRBD2 (5 bases). The germline CDR1 and CDR2 sequences are DFQATT and SNEGSKA (reference sequence). The CDR3 totals 12 residues. V was cut by 3 bases and J by 1 base, with 5 bases left in between. CDR3 region: CSASGGTDTQYF. The CDR3 bases are TGCAGTGCTAGCGGGGGCACAGATACGCAGTATTTT.

The chain combines TRBV5-1 with TRBJ2-5, with 8 bases matching TRBD2. The CDR3 has 13 amino acids. Germline V gene lookup returns CDR1 SGHRS and CDR2 YFSETQ. Here the CDR3 reads CATRGGPQETQYF. CDR3 coding DNA: TGCGCTACTCGGGGGGGTCCGCAAGAGACCCAGTACTTC.

This clonotype occurred many times. The DNA for the CDR3 is TGCAGTGCTAGACTGGGCCAGACTTTCTATGGCTACACCTTC. It encodes CSARLGQTFYGYTF. The rearrangement uses TRBV20-1 and TRBJ1-2; D is unresolved. Germline V gene data show CDR1 as DFQATT and CDR2 as SNEGSKA (reference sequence). Trimming removed 2 bases from V and 4 bases from J, with 14 bases in between. This CDR3 is built from 14 residues.

In its sample, this clonotype was seen a few times. This chain links TRBV9 with TRBJ2-5; unclear D gene. This CDR3 comprises 14 residues. Per the germline V gene, CDR1 is SGDLS and CDR2 is YYNGEE. V was pared by 2 bases and J by 3 bases, with 11 bases between. The DNA for the CDR3 is TGTGCCAGCAGCGTTATCCCAGGAGAAGAGACCCAGTACTTC. It is translated as CASSVIPGEETQYF.

The sample holds many counts of this clonotype. The chain links TRBV5-1 to TRBJ2-1; tentatively, D is TRBD1 (5 bases). The V end lost 2 bases, the J end lost 1 base, and 13 bases lay between the germline ends. The CDR3 sequence is 16 residues long. Germline assignment: CDR1 SGHRS and CDR2 YFSETQ. CDR3 sequence (DNA): TGCGCCAGCAGCTTAGGGGCCGTAGTTTCCTACAATGAGCAGTTCTTC. This translates into CASSLGAVVSYNEQFF.

The chain uses TRBV7-9 and TRBJ2-7; 9 nucleotides line up with TRBD2. With V trimmed by 2 bases and J by 7 bases, 9 bases remained unmatched. Germline lookup yields CDR1 SEHNR and CDR2 FQNEAQ (reference sequence). The length of the CDR3 is 15 residues. CDR3 amino acids: CASSLLAGAYNEQYF. CDR3 DNA: TGTGCCAGCAGCTTATTAGCGGGAGCCTACAATGAGCAGTACTTC. The full variable domain, its missing parts supplied by reference TRBV7-9 and TRBJ2-7, is DTGVSQNPRHKITKRGQNVTFRCDPISEHNRLYWYRQTLGQGPEFLTYFQNEAQLEKSRLLSDRFSAERPKGSFSTLEIQRTEQGDSAMYLCASSLLAGAYNEQYFGPGTRLTVT.

This clonotype was counted a few times. V usage is TRBV5-4 and J usage is TRBJ2-7; 7 nucleotides match TRBD2. The CDR3 has 12 residues. The V gene's germline CDR1 is SGHNT and CDR2 YYREEE (reference sequence). V gave up 9 bases and J gave up 3 bases; unmatched junction bases: 6. For the CDR3, the DNA is TGTGCCACCGGGACTAACAGCTACGAGCAGTACTTC. It yields the protein CATGTNSYEQYF.

A note on this clonotype: One end of the junction varies from germline; a read error may be responsible. The J gene is TRBJ2-5, the V gene TRBV11-3, with 8 bases matching TRBD1. The J call may be incorrect, as the DNA end agrees better with TRBJ2-7. The germline V gene has CDR1 SGHNT and CDR2 YENEEA. The CDR3 has 14 amino acids. CDR3 coding DNA: TGTGACAGCAGCTTTGGCAGGGGGCCCTACGAGCAGTACTTC. Translated: CDSSFGRGPYEQYF.

The gene calls are TRBV20-1 and TRBJ2-3, with TRBD2 matching 8 bases. The germline gives CDR1 DFQATT, CDR2 SNEGSKA (reference sequence). The V and J ends lost 6 bases and 0 bases, in that order; junction bases with no gene match: 17. The CDR3 is 18 amino acids. CDR3 amino acids: CSAPGRSGGLYSTDTQYF. As DNA, the CDR3 is TGCAGTGCCCCGGGTCGGAGCGGGGGCTTATATAGCACAGATACGCAGTATTTT.

The rearrangement uses TRBV6-2 or TRBV6-3 and TRBJ2-3; 9 bases line up with TRBD1. The V segment lost 4 bases and the J segment 4 bases; nucleotides outside the gene matches: 6. The CDR3 length is 15 residues. Germline V CDR1 and CDR2: MNHEY, SVGEGT. Written as DNA, the CDR3 is TGTGCCAGCAGTTGGGACAGGGTATTCGCAGATACGCAGTATTTT. Residues: CASSWDRVFADTQYF.

The V and J genes are TRBV6-2 or TRBV6-3 and TRBJ1-2, with 8 bases lining up with TRBD1. Trimming cost V 7 bases and J 4 bases; bases outside gene matches: 5. The CDR3 has 13 residues. Germline assignment: CDR1 MNHEY and CDR2 SVGEGT. The CDR3 region has the DNA TGTGCCAGCACCAGGGGGCTTGTCTATGGCTACACCTTC. This codes for CASTRGLVYGYTF.

The V gene is TRBV7-9, the J gene TRBJ2-1; 8 bases line up with TRBD2. The CDR3 contains 17 residues. V was clipped by 5 bases and J by 4 bases; unmatched bases: 13. CDR1 is SEHNR, CDR2 FQNEAQ, per germline (reference sequence). The DNA of the CDR3 is TGTGCCAGCAGCCTAGGGTCTAGCGGGCACCTTTACAATGAGCAGTTCTTC. It encodes CASSLGSSGHLYNEQFF.

The chain couples TRBV6-2 or TRBV6-3 to TRBJ2-7; D possibly uses TRBD1 or TRBD2 (5 bases each). With 7 bases removed from V and 3 bases from J, the gap between germline ends came to 16 bases. The CDR3 is made up of 14 amino acids. CDR1 is MNHEY, CDR2 SVGEGT, per germline. The CDR3: CASTGTYVDYEQYF. The CDR3 DNA sequence: TGTGCCAGCACCGGGACCTACGTAGACTACGAGCAGTACTTC.

V gene TRBV2 combines with J gene TRBJ1-2; 8 bases map to TRBD1. With 6 bases clipped from V and 7 bases from J, the junction kept 4 bases outside the gene matches. This CDR3 has 12 residues. CDR1 SNHLY and CDR2 FYNNEI come from the germline V gene. Here the CDR3 DNA reads TGTGCCAGCAGACCGGACAGGGTTGGCTACACCTTC. It specifies CASRPDRVGYTF.

The V and J genes are TRBV7-9 and TRBJ1-2, with D hard to call. This CDR3 has 16 residues. Germline CDR1 SEHNR, CDR2 FQNEAQ (reference sequence). Trimming took off 0 bases at V and 4 bases at J, with 15 bases between the two ends. Written as DNA, the CDR3 is TGTGCCAGCAGCTTAGCACTCGCGGGTGGCCTCTATGGCTACACCTTC. Translated: CASSLALAGGLYGYTF.

The genes are TRBV7-2 and TRBJ1-1; D ambiguous. V was pared by 6 bases and J by 4 bases, with 12 bases between. This CDR3 is built from 13 residues. Germline V gives CDR1 SGHTA, CDR2 FQGNSA. CDR3: CASRWEGGTEAFF. The CDR3 DNA reads as TGTGCCAGCAGATGGGAGGGTGGCACTGAAGCTTTCTTT.

This clonotype showed up just a few times. Being one base from a much bigger clone, this may be a read error. The CDR3 sequence is CASSVKGAKNIQYF. CDR3 coding DNA: TGTGCCAGCAGCGTAAAAGGGGCCAAAAACATTCAGTACTTC. This sequence joins TRBV12-3 or TRBV12-4 and TRBJ2-4; D uncertain. The CDR3 has 14 amino acids. V lost 6 bases and J lost 1, with 10 bases in between.